The present entry profiles one T cell receptor (beta chain) with its context. The antigen is not known. The data belong to a study of T cell repertoires in cytomegalovirus infection. Overall study: Epitope selection comprised recently identified HLA-C-restricted CMV epitopes and well-studied HLA-B-restricted CMV epitopes. Indicated by public TCR beta signatures were CMV infection and matching HLA type. Overall study findings and caveats: Dominating the ex vivo response were HLA-C-restricted CMV-specific TCR beta clonotypes. Using cumulative public TCR beta family frequency, the authors identified those who carried CMV together with the relevant HLA.

Each CDR3 protein is one row after TCRdb ran MiXCR on the reads. The sample includes roughly 500,000 distinct CDR3 sequences, 42% of them seen just once. Germline-derived CDR1 and CDR2 are LNHNV and YYDKDF (reference sequence). This CDR3 is 19 amino acids long. V was shortened by 1 base and J by 4 bases, with 23 bases between the two germline ends. The material was cultured PBMCs, obtained from culture after CMV antigen stimulation. This receptor was taken from a human donor in good health (CMV status not recorded). Some clones in this sample may be carry-over from other donors' samples. The V gene is TRBV15, the J gene TRBJ2-1; D unresolved. CDR3 sequence (DNA): TGTGCCACCAGCAGAGTGCGTGGGGTGGAGTACGGTTGGTACAATGAGCAGTTCTTC. Protein sequence: CATSRVRGVEYGWYNEQFF.